A selection of T cell receptor beta chains follows, all from one sample in a study of T cell repertoires in cytomegalovirus infection. The antigens these receptors bind are not known. From the reads, TCRdb called clonotypes with MiXCR, one entry per CDR3 protein. The table has about 270,000 distinct CDR3 sequences, about 20% seen once. Sequenced here: cultured PBMCs, sampled from culture after CMV antigen stimulation. The receptors come from a human donor in good health (CMV status not recorded). Some clones in this sample may be carry-over from other donors' samples. Each CDR3 is given with its conserved first and last residue. A D gene is named only where the DNA matches it firmly. Clone size is stated in some rows and not others, as once, few, many or a class when expanded.

.	TRBJ2-1	few	TRBV28	TGTGCCAGCCGTCCAGAAAAATTTAGCTCCTACAATGAGCAGTTCTTC	CASRPEKFSSYNEQFF
.	TRBJ1-5	.	TRBV12-3/TRBV12-4	TGTGCCAGCAGTTTAGGCGGGACTTACAATCAGCCCCAGCATTTT	CASSLGGTYNQPQHF
.	TRBJ2-7	.	TRBV7-2	TGTGCCAGCAGGCCCGGGACCCACAGTACAGAAGAGCAGTACTTC	CASRPGTHSTEEQYF
.	TRBJ2-5	few	TRBV27	TGTGCCAGCAGTTCCGGACAGCTCGGAAAGGAAGAGACCCAGTACTTC	CASSSGQLGKEETQYF
TRBD2	TRBJ2-5	few	TRBV20-1	TGCAGTGCTGTCCCCCGAGAAGGACTAGCAGAGACCCAGTACTTC	CSAVPREGLAETQYF
.	TRBJ1-5	few	TRBV12-5	TGTGCTAGTGGTACCTACGGGGCAGGGTGGACCCGCCAGCCCCAGCATTTT	CASGTYGAGWTRQPQHF
.	TRBJ2-3	.	TRBV28	TGTGCCAGCAGTGGGGGGTCCTACACAGATACGCAGTATTTT	CASSGGSYTDTQYF
TRBD1	TRBJ2-6	.	TRBV28	TGTGCCAGCAGTACCAGGGGGTTCGGGGCCAACGTCCTGACTTTC	CASSTRGFGANVLTF
.	TRBJ1-2	many	TRBV7-2	TGTGCCAGCAGCTTATTAGTCAGGAACTATGGCTACACCTTC	CASSLLVRNYGYTF
TRBD1	TRBJ2-1	few	TRBV18	TGTGCCAGCTCAAGGACAGGCTACAATGAGCAGTTCTTC	CASSRTGYNEQFF
.	TRBJ2-1	many	TRBV20-1	TGCAGTGCTAGAGGGGACTTCCACAATGAGCAGTTCTTC	CSARGDFHNEQFF
TRBD1	TRBJ2-1	.	TRBV24-1	TGTGCCACCAGTGACCCGGGACAGGGGGCTTCCTACAATGAGCAGTTCTTC	CATSDPGQGASYNEQFF
.	TRBJ1-1	many	TRBV6-2/TRBV6-3	TGTGCCAGCAGTTACAGGCAGAACACTGAAGCTTTCTTT	CASSYRQNTEAFF
.	TRBJ1-5	few	TRBV7-2	TGTGCCAGCAGCCCCCGGATGAGCAATCAGCCCCAGCATTTT	CASSPRMSNQPQHF
TRBD1	TRBJ1-6	few	TRBV6-6	TGTGCCAGCAGTCCCCTGGACAGGATTAATTCACCCCTCCACTTT	CASSPLDRINSPLHF
TRBD2	TRBJ2-7	.	TRBV7-2	TGTGCCAGCAGCGTAGCCGGGACTAGCGTCTCCTACGAGCAGTACTTC	CASSVAGTSVSYEQYF
.	TRBJ2-3	many	TRBV7-2	TGTGCCAGCAACCAAGGGGCTAGCCGAAATACGCAGTATTTT	CASNQGASRNTQYF
TRBD1	TRBJ2-1	.	TRBV12-3/TRBV12-4	TGTGCCAGCAGTTTAATGTCAGGGGGTTGGGGGAATGAGCAGTTCTTC	CASSLMSGGWGNEQFF
.	TRBJ1-1	.	TRBV3-1	TGTGCCAGCAGCCCCCGATTCGCTGAAGCTTTCTTT	CASSPRFAEAFF
TRBD2	TRBJ2-5	.	TRBV6-6	TGTGCCAGCAGTTGGGGGGGTCTTGAGACCCAGTACTTC	CASSWGGLETQYF
TRBD2	TRBJ2-3	few	TRBV29-1	TGCAGCGTCCGTGGGACTAGCGGGAGCACAGATACGCAGTATTTT	CSVRGTSGSTDTQYF
TRBD1	TRBJ2-1	.	TRBV25-1	TGTGCCAGCAGTGAACCACAGGGGAACTACAATGAGCAGTTCTTC	CASSEPQGNYNEQFF
TRBD1	TRBJ1-1	few	TRBV24-1	TGTGCCACCAGTCAGGGGGCGCATACTGAAGCTTTCTTT	CATSQGAHTEAFF
TRBD2	TRBJ2-1	.	TRBV6-2/TRBV6-3	TGTGCCAGCAGTTACGCCCGGGAGGGCCCACACAATGAGCAGTTCTTC	CASSYAREGPHNEQFF
TRBD1	TRBJ1-1	few	TRBV19	TGTGCCAGTAGTAAGACAGGGTTGAACACTGAAGCTTTCTTT	CASSKTGLNTEAFF
.	TRBJ2-3	many	TRBV7-2	TGTGCCAGCAGCTTCGGGGCTTTAGATACGCAGTATTTT	CASSFGALDTQYF
TRBD1	TRBJ2-2	many	TRBV12-3/TRBV12-4	TGTGCCAGCAGCACGGCCGGGACAGTCTACACCGGGGAGCTGTTTTTT	CASSTAGTVYTGELFF
TRBD1	TRBJ1-4	.	TRBV18	TGTGCCAGCTCGCGGGACAGGGAGGAAAAACTGTTTTTT	CASSRDREEKLFF
TRBD2	TRBJ2-7	many	TRBV7-3	TGTGCCAGCAGCTTAGCAGCGGGAGGGGGCGAGCAGTACTTC	CASSLAAGGGEQYF
.	TRBJ1-1	many	TRBV7-2	TGTGCCAGCAGCGCGGACAGGAACACTGAAGCTTTCTTT	CASSADRNTEAFF
.	TRBJ1-2	.	TRBV19	TGTGCCAGTAAGGCAGGAAACTATGGCTACACCTTC	CASKAGNYGYTF
TRBD2	TRBJ2-5	few	TRBV24-1	TGTGCCACCAGCGAGCCGATTAGCGGGGGATCGCAAGAGACCCAGTACTTC	CATSEPISGGSQETQYF
TRBD1	TRBJ2-5	many	TRBV12-3/TRBV12-4	TGTGCCAGCAGTTCCGGGACAGGGAGGACCCAGTACTTC	CASSSGTGRTQYF
TRBD2	TRBJ2-1	.	TRBV4-3	TGCGCCAGCAGCCGATCCGGGACTAGCGGGAGCAATGAGCAGTTCTTC	CASSRSGTSGSNEQFF
.	TRBJ2-2	few	TRBV2	TGTGCCAGCAGGCTCGAGAACACCGGGGAGCTGTTTTTT	CASRLENTGELFF
.	TRBJ1-1	.	TRBV6-1	TGTGCCAGCAGGTCTAGGTTGGACACTGAAGCTTTCTTT	CASRSRLDTEAFF
TRBD1	TRBJ1-2	.	TRBV7-9	TGTGCCAGCAGCTCCCCCGGCGGGCAGGGGGGAATTGATGGCTACACCTTC	CASSSPGGQGGIDGYTF
TRBD2	TRBJ2-5	few	TRBV4-1	TGCGCCAGCAGCCAAGACACAGGAGGTAGCGGGAGAAGGGAGACCCAGTACTTC	CASSQDTGGSGRRETQYF
.	TRBJ1-5	few	TRBV6-1	TGTGCCAGCCGGAAAAATGGCAATCAGCCCCAGCATTTT	CASRKNGNQPQHF
.	TRBJ1-1	few	TRBV7-9	TGTGCCAGCACCACGGTTAGGGCTGAAGCTTTCTTT	CASTTVRAEAFF
.	TRBJ2-7	few	TRBV19	TGTGCCAGTAGTATTCCCGGGTACGAGCAGTACTTC	CASSIPGYEQYF
TRBD1	TRBJ1-6	many	TRBV11-2	TGTGCCAGCAGCTCTAGAATGACAGGGATCGGTTCACCCCTCCACTTT	CASSSRMTGIGSPLHF
.	TRBJ2-4	few	TRBV20-1	TGCAGTGCTAGATCCCGGGACAATAAGTACTTC	CSARSRDNKYF
TRBD1	TRBJ2-1	many	TRBV7-2	TGTGCCAGCAGCTTAGTGGGACAGGGCAGCAATGAGCAGTTCTTC	CASSLVGQGSNEQFF
TRBD1	TRBJ2-1	.	TRBV2	TGTGCCAGCAGCGTAAGAGGCCCCGGGACAGTATCCAATGAGCAGTTCTTC	CASSVRGPGTVSNEQFF